This is a list of T cell receptor beta chains from one sample in a study of blood T cells in healthy people across ages. In TCRdb, the 5' RACE reads were re-called with MiXCR into one record per CDR3 protein. Among about 670,000 distinct CDR3 sequences listed, around 38% were seen once. Sequencing was done on a sample of blood. The receptors come from an older man in good health. Both conserved end residues are part of each CDR3. D genes are given only for firm matches. For some rows the clone size is stated as once, few or many, or as a class when expanded; others skip it.

j_call: TRBJ2-6; d_call: NA; clone_size: NA; v_call: TRBV6-2/TRBV6-3; cdr3_aa: CASLTFSGANVLTF; cdr3_nt: TGTGCCAGCCTTACCTTCTCTGGGGCCAACGTCCTGACTTTC
j_call: TRBJ1-1; d_call: NA; clone_size: few; v_call: TRBV3-1; cdr3_aa: CASSQDRAEAFF; cdr3_nt: TGTGCCAGCAGCCAAGATCGGGCCGAAGCTTTCTTT
j_call: TRBJ2-3; d_call: TRBD2; clone_size: NA; v_call: TRBV12-3/TRBV12-4; cdr3_aa: CASSGPTSGDFTETQNF; cdr3_nt: TGTGCCAGCAGTGGACCGACTAGCGGGGACTTCACAGAAACGCAGAATTTT
j_call: TRBJ2-7; d_call: NA; clone_size: NA; v_call: TRBV5-1; cdr3_aa: CASSLDGLTNYEQYF; cdr3_nt: TGCGCCAGCAGCTTGGACGGGCTAACCAACTACGAGCAGTACTTC
j_call: TRBJ2-7; d_call: NA; clone_size: NA; v_call: TRBV6-2/TRBV6-3; cdr3_aa: CASRDSYNEQYF; cdr3_nt: TGTGCCAGCCGGGATTCCTACAATGAGCAGTACTTC
j_call: TRBJ2-1; d_call: TRBD2; clone_size: few; v_call: TRBV5-1; cdr3_aa: CASSSGLAEQFF; cdr3_nt: TGCGCCAGCAGCTCAGGACTAGCAGAGCAGTTCTTC
j_call: TRBJ2-6; d_call: TRBD1; clone_size: NA; v_call: TRBV5-6; cdr3_aa: CASRLDRAYSGANVLTF; cdr3_nt: TGTGCCAGCAGACTTGACAGGGCGTACTCTGGGGCCAACGTCCTGACTTTC
j_call: TRBJ1-2; d_call: TRBD1; clone_size: NA; v_call: TRBV11-2; cdr3_aa: CASSLATQGASGYTF; cdr3_nt: TGTGCCAGCAGCTTAGCTACACAGGGGGCGTCTGGCTACACCTTC
j_call: TRBJ2-5; d_call: TRBD2; clone_size: NA; v_call: TRBV10-3; cdr3_aa: CAISGGGSGRIGETQYF; cdr3_nt: TGTGCCATCAGTGGCGGGGGGAGCGGGAGAATAGGAGAGACCCAGTACTTC
j_call: TRBJ2-3; d_call: TRBD2; clone_size: NA; v_call: TRBV6-5; cdr3_aa: CASRQWPGGNPDTQYF; cdr3_nt: TGTGCCAGCAGACAGTGGCCGGGGGGGAATCCAGATACGCAGTATTTT
j_call: TRBJ2-6; d_call: NA; clone_size: few; v_call: TRBV28; cdr3_aa: CASLSGANVLTF; cdr3_nt: TGTGCCAGCCTTTCTGGGGCCAACGTCCTGACTTTC
j_call: TRBJ2-1; d_call: TRBD2; clone_size: NA; v_call: TRBV20-1; cdr3_aa: CSVGRGLAKDNEQFF; cdr3_nt: TGCAGTGTTGGACGGGGACTAGCAAAAGACAATGAGCAGTTCTTC
j_call: TRBJ2-5; d_call: NA; clone_size: once; v_call: TRBV6-2/TRBV6-3; cdr3_aa: CASTQDMREQYF; cdr3_nt: TGTGCCAGCACCCAGGATATGCGTGAGCAGTACTTC
j_call: TRBJ2-5; d_call: NA; clone_size: NA; v_call: TRBV20-1; cdr3_aa: CSAVSGNEETQYF; cdr3_nt: TGCAGTGCTGTATCAGGGAACGAAGAGACCCAGTACTTC
j_call: TRBJ2-3; d_call: TRBD2; clone_size: NA; v_call: TRBV12-3/TRBV12-4; cdr3_aa: CASRGPLAGGSDTQYF; cdr3_nt: TGTGCCAGCAGAGGACCACTAGCGGGAGGCTCAGATACGCAGTATTTT
j_call: TRBJ2-5; d_call: NA; clone_size: once; v_call: TRBV3-1; cdr3_aa: CASRKTSQETQYF; cdr3_nt: TGTGCCAGCAGGAAGACAAGTCAAGAGACCCAGTACTTC
j_call: TRBJ2-1; d_call: TRBD1; clone_size: NA; v_call: TRBV27; cdr3_aa: CASSSPLGTGSNEQFF; cdr3_nt: TGTGCCAGCAGTTCACCCCTTGGGACAGGGTCTAATGAGCAGTTCTTC
j_call: TRBJ2-7; d_call: NA; clone_size: few; v_call: TRBV28; cdr3_aa: CASGRTVPYEQYF; cdr3_nt: TGTGCCAGCGGAAGGACGGTTCCCTACGAGCAGTACTTC
j_call: TRBJ2-7; d_call: NA; clone_size: once; v_call: TRBV19; cdr3_aa: CASSVRRQRTYEQYF; cdr3_nt: TGTGCCAGTAGTGTGCGCCGACAGAGAACCTACGAGCAGTACTTC
j_call: TRBJ1-1; d_call: NA; clone_size: few; v_call: TRBV9; cdr3_aa: CASSGQWNGGAEAFF; cdr3_nt: TGTGCCAGCAGCGGACAGTGGAATGGGGGAGCTGAAGCTTTCTTT
j_call: TRBJ2-7; d_call: TRBD2; clone_size: NA; v_call: TRBV6-2/TRBV6-3; cdr3_aa: CASSYGTSGVEQYF; cdr3_nt: TGTGCCAGCAGTTACGGGACTAGCGGGGTGGAGCAGTACTTC
j_call: TRBJ2-3; d_call: TRBD1; clone_size: NA; v_call: TRBV7-3; cdr3_aa: CASNQGQGITDTQYF; cdr3_nt: TGTGCCAGCAACCAAGGACAGGGTATAACAGATACGCAGTATTTT
j_call: TRBJ2-5; d_call: NA; clone_size: many; v_call: TRBV7-2; cdr3_aa: CASSLSFQETQYF; cdr3_nt: TGTGCCAGCAGCCTATCCTTCCAAGAGACCCAGTACTTC
j_call: TRBJ2-3; d_call: NA; clone_size: many; v_call: TRBV5-6; cdr3_aa: CASHRGATQNTQYF; cdr3_nt: TGTGCCAGCCATCGGGGAGCCACCCAAAATACGCAGTATTTT
j_call: TRBJ2-1; d_call: NA; clone_size: few; v_call: TRBV4-1; cdr3_aa: CASSPDRTYNEQFF; cdr3_nt: TGCGCCAGCAGCCCCGACCGAACTTACAATGAGCAGTTCTTC
j_call: TRBJ2-3; d_call: TRBD2; clone_size: many; v_call: TRBV4-2; cdr3_aa: CASSQRTSGGGTTDTQYF; cdr3_nt: TGTGCCAGCAGCCAGAGGACTAGCGGGGGTGGAACAACAGATACGCAGTATTTT
j_call: TRBJ2-1; d_call: TRBD2; clone_size: NA; v_call: TRBV29-1; cdr3_aa: CSARLAVVYNEQFF; cdr3_nt: TGCAGCGCGCGACTAGCGGTAGTCTACAATGAGCAGTTCTTC
j_call: TRBJ1-1; d_call: NA; clone_size: NA; v_call: TRBV6-1; cdr3_aa: CAGSRERAGEAFF; cdr3_nt: TGTGCCGGCAGCCGGGAAAGAGCAGGTGAAGCTTTCTTT